These 13 T cell receptor beta chains originate from one sample sequenced in a study of blood T cell repertoires in COVID-19 (dated by TCRdb to between 2020 and 2021). The library was prepared using the immunoSEQ multiplex PCR assay. As stored in TCRdb, this immuneACCESS dataset retains in-frame rearrangements with V and J assigned. A fraction of the clones does not appear; measured against another copy, unresolved V genes explain less than half of the discrepancy, and the remainder lacks a known reason. The sample includes about 130,000 clones, with approximately 80% observed a single time. The ten largest clones represent 3% to 3.5% of the sample. Material: peripheral blood. The receptors were gathered from a woman older than 75 with acute or convalescent COVID-19.

The J gene is TRBJ1-2, the V gene TRBV6-5; D may be TRBD1 (6 bases). CDR1 is MNHEY, CDR2 SVGAGI, per germline. This CDR3 comprises 13 residues. The V and J ends lost 4 bases and 7 bases respectively, with 13 bases between them. The CDR3 reads CASSFLRTAGYTF. DNA of the CDR3: TGTGCCAGCAGTTTTTTACGGACAGCTGGCTACACCTTC.

J is TRBJ2-2 and V is TRBV2; tentative D call: TRBD1 (6 bases). Germline-derived CDR1 and CDR2 are SNHLY and FYNNEI. CDR3 length: 14 amino acids. Trimming left V 7 bases short and J 0 bases short, with 9 bases between. Here the CDR3 DNA reads TGTGCCAGCACCTGGACAGCGAACACCGGGGAGCTGTTTTTT. Protein: CASTWTANTGELFF.

The V and J genes are TRBV10-3 and TRBJ1-2, with D possibly matching TRBD1 (6 bases). Germline assignment: CDR1 ENHRY and CDR2 SYGVKD. The CDR3 runs to 12 residues. V lost 8 bases and J lost 7, with 14 bases in between. CDR3 in DNA: TGTGCCATCTGGGCAGGGGCGGGTGGCTACACCTTC. Residues: CAIWAGAGGYTF.

CDR3 amino acids: CASSLQSGEDGYTF. In DNA form, the CDR3 reads TGTGCCAGCAGTCTTCAGTCCGGGGAGGATGGCTACACCTTC. The gene calls are TRBV7-3 and TRBJ1-2; D gene unclear. V was cut by 6 bases and J by 6 bases, with 17 bases left in between. CDR3 length: 14 residues. The germline V gene has CDR1 SGHTA and CDR2 FQGTGA.

The chain combines TRBV10-3 with TRBJ2-5; 10 bases map to TRBD2. The V segment lost 6 bases and the J segment 4 bases; nucleotides outside the gene matches: 17. Germline V lookup: CDR1 ENHRY, CDR2 SYGVKD. This CDR3 is 18 amino acids long. Here the CDR3 DNA reads TGTGCCATCAGCGAGGCCGCAAGCGGGGGGGCCGTCCCAGAGACCCAGTACTTC. This sequence encodes CAISEAASGGAVPETQYF.

The chain couples TRBV10-3 to TRBJ1-6, with D tentatively TRBD1 (6 bases). The CDR3 extends over 13 amino acids. With 8 bases removed from V and 7 bases from J, the gap between germline ends came to 12 bases. Germline lookup yields CDR1 ENHRY and CDR2 SYGVKD. The CDR3 nucleotides are TGTGCCATCGGGGGCAGGGAAAATTCACCCCTCCACTTT. This translates into CAIGGRENSPLHF.

The chain combines TRBV15 with TRBJ2-7, with 8 bases identical to TRBD1. With 5 bases clipped from V and 5 bases from J, the junction kept 8 bases outside the gene matches. CDR1 is LNHNV and CDR2 is YYDKDF in the germline V gene (reference sequence). This CDR3 comprises 14 residues. The CDR3 here is CATSFGQGINEQYF. In DNA, the CDR3 is TGTGCCACCAGCTTTGGACAGGGTATCAACGAGCAGTACTTC.

The rearrangement uses TRBV3-1 (or the pseudogene TRBV3-2) and TRBJ1-6; D possibly corresponds to TRBD1 (5 bases). The germline V gene has CDR1 LGHDT and CDR2 YNNKEL (reference sequence). CDR3 size: 14 residues. V shed 5 bases and J shed 7 bases, with 12 bases lying between them. CDR3: CASSFGTVNSPLHF. The CDR3 DNA follows: TGTGCCAGCAGCTTCGGGACTGTAAATTCACCCCTCCACTTT.

The V call is TRBV7-6, the J call TRBJ1-6; 9 bases fit TRBD1. The CDR3 is 15 residues long. J was trimmed by 7 bases and V by 5 bases; bases with no gene match: 6. The germline V gene has CDR1 SGHVS and CDR2 FNYEAQ. CDR3 sequence: CASSGGQGRNSPLHF. In nucleotides, the CDR3 is TGTGCCAGCAGCGGGGGACAGGGAAGGAATTCACCCCTCCACTTT.

The count of this clone is one. The V call is TRBV4-1, the J call TRBJ1-6, with 7 bases that match TRBD1. The CDR3 loop spans 19 amino acids. Germline V CDR1 and CDR2: MGHRA, YSYEKL. V trimming: 4 bases; J trimming: 0 bases; junction bases outside the gene matches: 12. CDR3 nucleotides: TGCGCCAGCAGCCTCTCTGACTTGACAGGGAGCTCCTATAATTCACCCCTCCACTTT. Translation gives CASSLSDLTGSSYNSPLHF.

This clone was observed a few times. This sequence joins TRBV19 and TRBJ1-1, with 9 bases fitting TRBD1. The germline V gene has CDR1 LNHDA and CDR2 SQIVND (reference sequence). The V gene end was trimmed by 7 bases and the J gene end by 10 bases; junction bases not matched to a gene: 7. The CDR3 is made up of 12 amino acids. The DNA of the CDR3 is TGTGCCAGTACCGGGACAGGGCGTCCAGCTTTCTTT. Residues: CASTGTGRPAFF.

The chain combines TRBV9 with TRBJ2-3; D gene ambiguous. This CDR3 is 14 amino acids long. Deletions cut 5 bases from V and 0 bases from J, with 10 bases between. Germline V gene lookup returns CDR1 SGDLS and CDR2 YYNGEE. CDR3 loop: CASRRTPSTDTQYF. The CDR3 region has the DNA TGTGCCAGCAGGAGAACGCCTAGCACAGATACGCAGTATTTT.

The chain employs TRBV4-2 and TRBJ2-2, with a tentative D call TRBD2 (6 bases). The V gene's germline CDR1 is LGHNA and CDR2 YNFKEQ. V was shortened by 4 bases and J by 1 base, with 13 bases between the two germline ends. The CDR3 spans 16 residues. This CDR3 is CASSRVGGENTGELFF. In DNA form, the CDR3 reads TGTGCCAGCAGCCGAGTTGGCGGGGAGAACACCGGGGAGCTGTTTTTT.